These 28 T cell receptor beta chains share one sample of origin, sequenced in a study of cytomegalovirus exposure and HLA in healthy donors. The table came from immunoSEQ multiplex PCR; TCRdb's copy has only in-frame clones and leaves some out. The repertoire consists of 75,000 to 95,000 clones, with 96% occurring once and the leading ten covering around 0.78%. The sample consisted of PBMCs. Every receptor here comes from a man aged 18 to 30 in good health and CMV-seronegative.

This clone is a singleton in its sample. The chain recombines TRBV9 with TRBJ1-4; D gene uncertain. The CDR3 consists of 17 residues. Germline V gene sequence: CDR1 SGDLS, CDR2 YYNGEE. V was clipped by 0 bases and J by 0 bases, with 12 bases between them. The CDR3 reads CASSVEWEAATNEKLFF. CDR3 DNA sequence: TGTGCCAGCAGCGTAGAATGGGAGGCGGCAACTAATGAAAAACTGTTTTTT.

The rearrangement uses TRBV27 and TRBJ2-1; a possible D gene is TRBD2 (5 bases). Between the trimmed V and J ends, which lost 3 bases and 0 bases, there was a span of 9 bases. The CDR3 has 15 amino acids. Germline V CDR1 and CDR2: MNHEY, SMNVEV (reference sequence). The CDR3 sequence is CASSLRVSSYNEQFF. The CDR3 DNA follows: TGTGCCAGCAGTTTGAGGGTAAGCTCCTACAATGAGCAGTTCTTC.

V usage is TRBV19 and J usage is TRBJ1-3; the match to TRBD1 covers 7 bases. The germline V gene has CDR1 LNHDA and CDR2 SQIVND (reference sequence). CDR3 length: 15 amino acids. With V trimmed by 1 base and J by 5 bases, 5 bases remained unmatched. The CDR3 loop is CASSIVWDSRNTIYF. In DNA form, the CDR3 reads TGTGCCAGTAGTATAGTTTGGGACAGCCGAAACACCATATATTTT.

The genes are TRBV7-3 and TRBJ2-3; D perhaps matches TRBD1 (5 bases). Germline V gives CDR1 SGHTA, CDR2 FQGTGA. The V gene lost 5 bases and the J gene lost 5 bases, with 26 bases spanning the gap. The CDR3 consists of 18 residues. The CDR3 bases are TGTGCCAGCAGCCCGTACACCCGACCCAGAGAAGACAGAGATACGCAGTATTTT. This codes for CASSPYTRPREDRDTQYF. Full variable domain (outside the CDR3, taken from reference TRBV7-3 and TRBJ2-3): GAGVSQTPSNKVTEKGKYVELRCDPISGHTALYWYRQSLGQGPEFLIYFQGTGAADDSGLPNDRFFAVRPEGSVSTLKIQRTERGDSAVYLCASSPYTRPREDRDTQYFGPGTRLTVL.

This clone appeared once. The chain joins TRBV5-1 to TRBJ2-2, with D possibly being TRBD1 (5 bases). CDR1 and CDR2 from the germline V gene are SGHRS and YFSETQ. The V end lost 3 bases, the J end lost 4 bases, and 16 bases lay between the germline ends. CDR3 length: 16 residues. The CDR3 DNA reads TGCGCCAGCAGCTCAACAGGCTCATCCGGCACCGGGGAGCTGTTTTTT. It yields the protein CASSSTGSSGTGELFF.

This sequence joins TRBV5-4 and TRBJ1-2, with D perhaps TRBD1 (6 bases). The germline CDR1 and CDR2 sequences are SGHNT and YYREEE (reference sequence). The CDR3 is 16 residues long. V was clipped by 0 bases and J by 0 bases, with 12 bases between them. The CDR3 sequence is CASSLDRAPPNYGYTF. CDR3 sequence (DNA): TGTGCCAGCAGCTTGGACAGGGCCCCTCCTAACTATGGCTACACCTTC.

V is TRBV1 and J is TRBJ1-2; TRBD1 was called by the table and not checked on the DNA. TRBV1 is annotated as a pseudogene. This CDR3 region has 14 residues. The CDR3 loop reads CTSSHQAYAYGYTF. The DNA of the CDR3 is TGCACCAGCAGCCACCAGGCCTATGCCTATGGCTACACCTTC.

The V gene is TRBV28, the J gene TRBJ2-2; the D gene is possibly TRBD1 (6 bases). V was shortened by 11 bases and J by 7 bases, with 14 bases between the two germline ends. The CDR3 is made up of 12 amino acids. Germline V lookup: CDR1 MDHEN, CDR2 SYDVKM. The CDR3 nucleotides read TGTGCCGCATGGGGGCTGGGCGGGGAGCTGTTTTTT. It yields the protein CAAWGLGGELFF. Using reference TRBV28 and TRBJ2-2 for the parts outside the CDR3, the full variable domain is DVKVTQSSRYLVKRTGEKVFLECVQDMDHENMFWYRQDPGLGLRLIYFSYDVKMKEKGDIPEGYSVSREKKERFSLILESASTNQTSMYLCAAWGLGGELFFGEGSRLTVL.

The rearrangement uses TRBV28 and TRBJ2-7, with D maybe TRBD1 (6 bases). Per the germline V gene, CDR1 is MDHEN and CDR2 is SYDVKM. Trimming took off 6 bases at V and 6 bases at J, with 27 bases between the two ends. The CDR3 runs 17 residues. CDR3 in DNA: TGTGCCAGCAGCTATAGTACAGGGTCCCCCCCTGAGGGCGAGCAGTACGTC. This gives the protein CASSYSTGSPPEGEQYV.

This chain connects TRBV5-1 to TRBJ1-1; no firm D call. Looked up from germline, CDR1 is SGHRS and CDR2 is YFSETQ. The V end lost 4 bases, the J end lost 1 base, and 11 bases lay between the germline ends. The CDR3 consists of 14 residues. The DNA for the CDR3 is TGCGCCAGCAGCCGAAAAACAGAGAACACTGAAGCTTTCTTT. Encoded protein: CASSRKTENTEAFF.

This sequence joins TRBV9 and TRBJ2-5, with D unresolved. The CDR3 is made up of 12 amino acids. V lost 0 bases, J lost 4 bases, and 4 bases lay in between. In germline, CDR1 is SGDLS, CDR2 YYNGEE. The CDR3 region is CASSVEAETQYF. The CDR3 nucleotides read TGTGCCAGCAGCGTAGAAGCAGAGACCCAGTACTTC.

DNA for the CDR3: TGCGCCAGCAGTGATGGGACTAGCCCCTACAATGAGCAGTTCTTC. Protein sequence: CASSDGTSPYNEQFF. This rearrangement joins TRBV10-2 to TRBJ2-1; 9 positions match TRBD2. In germline, CDR1 is WSHSY, CDR2 SAAADI. The CDR3 loop spans 15 amino acids. After removal of 3 bases from V and 2 bases from J, the junction contained 2 bases not matched to a gene.

CDR3 sequence reads: CAISPQGRQPQHF. The CDR3 DNA follows: TGTGCCATCAGTCCACAGGGGCGTCAGCCCCAGCATTTT. The chain carries TRBV10-3 and TRBJ1-5, with 7 bases matching TRBD1. The V and J ends lost 5 bases and 6 bases, in that order; junction bases with no gene match: 4. Germline V CDR1 and CDR2: ENHRY, SYGVKD. The CDR3 is 13 amino acids.

The V call is TRBV28, the J call TRBJ2-5, with a tentative D call TRBD1 (5 bases). The CDR3 has 17 residues. Per the germline V gene, CDR1 is MDHEN and CDR2 is SYDVKM. Trimming stripped 2 bases from V and 3 bases from J, with 19 bases between. The chain's CDR3 is CASSLGKKGLFEETQYF. The CDR3 DNA reads TGTGCCAGCAGTTTAGGCAAAAAGGGGTTGTTTGAAGAGACCCAGTACTTC.

The chain is built from TRBV14 and TRBJ1-2; D might be TRBD1 (6 bases). V was clipped by 0 bases and J by 1 base, with 15 bases between them. The germline V gene has CDR1 SGHDN and CDR2 FVKESK. This CDR3 comprises 17 residues. The CDR3 sequence is CASSQEGTRNINYGYTF. The CDR3 coding sequence is TGTGCCAGCAGCCAAGAAGGGACACGGAATATTAACTATGGCTACACCTTC.

This clone came up a few times. The rearrangement links TRBV7-2 to TRBJ1-2; TRBD1 matches 7 bases. With 2 bases clipped from V and 6 bases from J, the junction kept 3 bases outside the gene matches. Germline V gene lookup returns CDR1 SGHTA and CDR2 FQGNSA. The CDR3 loop spans 13 amino acids. CDR3 residues: CASSLFQGDGYTF. CDR3 DNA: TGTGCCAGCAGCTTATTCCAGGGGGATGGCTACACCTTC.

By share, this clone ranks as medium-sized. The rearrangement joins TRBV29-1 to TRBJ2-5; TRBD1 matches 10 bases. V gave up 1 base and J gave up 5 bases; unmatched junction bases: 7. CDR1 and CDR2 from the germline V gene are SQVTM and ANQGSEA. There are 15 residues in the CDR3. DNA of the CDR3: TGCAGCGTTGAAGTTCCTGGACAGGGGGAGGAGACCCAGTACTTC. It specifies CSVEVPGQGEETQYF.

The V call is TRBV4-1, the J call TRBJ1-3; D remains unclear. In germline, CDR1 is MGHRA, CDR2 YSYEKL. V lost 1 base to trimming and J lost 0 bases, with 10 bases between them. The CDR3 sequence is 16 residues long. The CDR3 here is CASSQVWASSGNTIYF. In DNA, the CDR3 is TGCGCCAGCAGCCAAGTATGGGCCAGCTCTGGAAACACCATATATTTT.

J is TRBJ2-3 and V is TRBV4-1, with D maybe TRBD2 (5 bases). Per the germline V gene, CDR1 is MGHRA and CDR2 is YSYEKL. The CDR3 is 12 amino acids. V was clipped by 4 bases and J by 4 bases, with 6 bases between them. This chain's CDR3 is CASSRRPDTQYF. CDR3 nucleotides: TGCGCCAGCAGCCGGAGGCCAGATACGCAGTATTTT.

J is TRBJ1-5 and V is TRBV19; D is undetermined. Germline V gene lookup returns CDR1 LNHDA and CDR2 SQIVND (reference sequence). The ends were cut back, 8 bases at V and 5 bases at J, with 13 bases in the middle. The CDR3 contains 13 residues. The CDR3 loop is CASRGGRDQPQHF. CDR3 bases: TGTGCCAGTCGCGGAGGGCGCGATCAGCCCCAGCATTTT.

This chain uses TRBV7-8 with TRBJ2-7; 10 positions match TRBD2. After removal of 4 bases from V and 0 bases from J, the junction contained 12 bases not matched to a gene. Germline values: CDR1 SGHVS, CDR2 FQNEAQ. The CDR3 has 18 residues. The CDR3 here is CASSSRARTSGLSYEQYF. Here the CDR3 DNA reads TGTGCCAGCAGCTCAAGGGCGCGGACTAGCGGACTCTCCTACGAGCAGTACTTC.

The chain is built from TRBV5-4 and TRBJ2-7; maybe TRBD1 (6 bases). Germline CDR1 reads SGHNT; CDR2 reads YYREEE (reference sequence). Trimming pared 3 bases from V and 3 bases from J, leaving 16 bases between. The CDR3 is 15 amino acids. The CDR3 DNA reads TGTGCCAGCAGCTCCGAGACAGGAGCTTTCTACGAGCAGTACTTC. It translates to CASSSETGAFYEQYF.

The chain has TRBV14 and TRBJ1-5; TRBD1 aligns across 7 bases. This CDR3 has 16 amino acids. The V and J ends lost 0 bases and 3 bases, in that order; junction bases with no gene match: 5. Looked up from germline, CDR1 is SGHDN and CDR2 is FVKESK. The CDR3 here is CASSQDWDSLNQPQHF. The CDR3 bases are TGTGCCAGCAGCCAAGATTGGGACAGTCTCAATCAGCCCCAGCATTTT.

The count of this clone is one. The chain joins TRBV19 to TRBJ1-1, with D perhaps TRBD1 (5 bases). The CDR3 has 13 amino acids. The germline V gene has CDR1 LNHDA and CDR2 SQIVND (reference sequence). V lost 0 bases to trimming and J lost 9 bases, with 11 bases between them. The CDR3 nucleotides read TGTGCCAGTAGTATAGATAAAAGGGGCAAAGCTTTCTTT. Protein: CASSIDKRGKAFF.

This clone appeared once. This chain joins TRBV5-4 and TRBJ2-2; D remains unclear. V shed 1 base and J shed 4 bases, with 8 bases lying between them. CDR1 and CDR2 from the germline V gene are SGHNT and YYREEE (reference sequence). There are 14 residues in the CDR3. In nucleotides, the CDR3 is TGTGCCAGCAGCTTGTCGCCGAGCACCGGGGAGCTGTTTTTT. Its protein is CASSLSPSTGELFF.

V is TRBV6-5 and J is TRBJ1-1; D unclear. CDR3 length equals 13 residues. Germline CDR1 is MNHEY and CDR2 is SVGAGI. V shed 6 bases and J shed 2 bases, with 10 bases lying between them. CDR3: CASRVQSNTEAFF. The DNA for the CDR3 is TGTGCCAGCAGGGTCCAGTCCAACACTGAAGCTTTCTTT.

The chain is built from TRBV10-1 and TRBJ1-1; tentative D call: TRBD1 (6 bases). CDR1 is WNHNN and CDR2 is SYGVQD in the germline V gene (reference sequence). V lost 3 bases and J 1 base, leaving 12 bases between the germline ends. The CDR3 is made up of 15 amino acids. CDR3 in DNA: TGCGCCAGCAGTGATCCGGGACATTGGAACACTGAAGCTTTCTTT. It translates to CASSDPGHWNTEAFF.

The rearrangement uses TRBV29-1 and TRBJ1-1; no firm D call. CDR1 and CDR2 (germline): SQVTM, ANQGSEA. Between the trimmed V and J ends, which lost 3 bases and 6 bases, there was a span of 14 bases. The CDR3 runs 13 residues. The CDR3 loop reads CSVEVSPRAEAFF. The CDR3 bases are TGCAGCGTTGAGGTATCACCCCGGGCTGAAGCTTTCTTT.